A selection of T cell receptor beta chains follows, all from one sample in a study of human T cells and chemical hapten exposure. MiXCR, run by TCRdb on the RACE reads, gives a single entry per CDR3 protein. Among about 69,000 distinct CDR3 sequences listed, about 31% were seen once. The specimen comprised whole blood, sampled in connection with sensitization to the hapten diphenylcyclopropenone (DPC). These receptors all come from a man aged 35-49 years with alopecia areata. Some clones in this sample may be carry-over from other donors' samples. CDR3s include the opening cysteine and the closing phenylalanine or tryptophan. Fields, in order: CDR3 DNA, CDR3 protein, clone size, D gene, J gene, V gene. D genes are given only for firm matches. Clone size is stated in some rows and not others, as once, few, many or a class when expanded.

CDR3 DNA: TGTGCCAGCAGCTTAACTGGGGGAGAGACCCAGTACTTC
CDR3 protein: CASSLTGGETQYF
clone size: NA
D gene: NA
J gene: TRBJ2-5
V gene: TRBV7-2

CDR3 DNA: TGCAGTGCTCCTAGCGGGAGCCACGAGCAGTACTTC
CDR3 protein: CSAPSGSHEQYF
clone size: few
D gene: TRBD2
J gene: TRBJ2-7
V gene: TRBV20-1

CDR3 DNA: TGTGCCAGCAGTTACTTGACAGGGGACACTGAAGCTTTCTTT
CDR3 protein: CASSYLTGDTEAFF
clone size: NA
D gene: TRBD1
J gene: TRBJ1-1
V gene: TRBV6-5

CDR3 DNA: TGTGCCAGCAGCGCAGGGACAAGCCATTCACCCCTCCACTTT
CDR3 protein: CASSAGTSHSPLHF
clone size: NA
D gene: NA
J gene: TRBJ1-6
V gene: TRBV7-9

CDR3 DNA: TGTGCCAGCAGCCCAGGACAGGCCTTACCTACGAGGCAGTACTTC
CDR3 protein: CASSPGQALPTRQYF
clone size: NA
D gene: TRBD1
J gene: TRBJ2-7
V gene: TRBV27

CDR3 DNA: TGTGCCAGCAGCCAAGGACAGGGCCATCAGCCCCAGCATTTT
CDR3 protein: CASSQGQGHQPQHF
clone size: NA
D gene: TRBD1
J gene: TRBJ1-5
V gene: TRBV5-5

CDR3 DNA: TGTGCCAGCTCACCGGCGACAGGAGACACTGAAGCTTTCTTT
CDR3 protein: CASSPATGDTEAFF
clone size: NA
D gene: NA
J gene: TRBJ1-1
V gene: TRBV18

CDR3 DNA: TGTGCCAGCAGGATCTTTAGCGGGACCTACGAGCAGTACTTC
CDR3 protein: CASRIFSGTYEQYF
clone size: once
D gene: TRBD2
J gene: TRBJ2-7
V gene: TRBV28

CDR3 DNA: TGCAGTGCGCCGACAGGTCCTATGCCAGAGACCCAGTACTTC
CDR3 protein: CSAPTGPMPETQYF
clone size: few
D gene: NA
J gene: TRBJ2-5
V gene: TRBV20-1

CDR3 DNA: TGCAGTGCTACAACAAGTAACACCGTATATTTT
CDR3 protein: CSATTSNTVYF
clone size: few
D gene: NA
J gene: TRBJ1-3
V gene: TRBV20-1

CDR3 DNA: TGTGCCAGCAGTTTACGGGGCTCTGGGGCCAACGTCCTGACTTTC
CDR3 protein: CASSLRGSGANVLTF
clone size: many
D gene: NA
J gene: TRBJ2-6
V gene: TRBV28

CDR3 DNA: TGTGCCAGCAGCGTAGCCAACAGGGACCCCCTTTTCTTC
CDR3 protein: CASSVANRDPLFF
clone size: few
D gene: NA
J gene: TRBJ2-7
V gene: TRBV9

CDR3 DNA: TGCAGTGCTCAACCCACCCCTCGGACAGGGGGAGAGGCCGGCTCCTACGAGCAGTACTTC
CDR3 protein: CSAQPTPRTGGEAGSYEQYF
clone size: NA
D gene: TRBD1
J gene: TRBJ2-7
V gene: TRBV20-1

CDR3 DNA: TGTGCCAGCAGCCTTCCAGGGACAGGTGACACTGAAGCTTTCTTT
CDR3 protein: CASSLPGTGDTEAFF
clone size: NA
D gene: TRBD1
J gene: TRBJ1-1
V gene: TRBV14

CDR3 DNA: TGTGCCAGCAGCTTGACGGGACCTGGGGCCAACGTCCTGACTTTC
CDR3 protein: CASSLTGPGANVLTF
clone size: NA
D gene: NA
J gene: TRBJ2-6
V gene: TRBV5-4

CDR3 DNA: TGTGCCAGCAGCCCCATTGGACACGGGAACACTGAAGCTTTCTTT
CDR3 protein: CASSPIGHGNTEAFF
clone size: NA
D gene: NA
J gene: TRBJ1-1
V gene: TRBV12-3/TRBV12-4

CDR3 DNA: TGTGCCAGCAGCAGAGGGACAGGGGGTAGGTATGAGCAGTTCTTC
CDR3 protein: CASSRGTGGRYEQFF
clone size: NA
D gene: TRBD1
J gene: TRBJ2-1
V gene: TRBV3-1

CDR3 DNA: TGTGCCTGGTCCCTAGACTACGAGCAGTACTTC
CDR3 protein: CAWSLDYEQYF
clone size: NA
D gene: NA
J gene: TRBJ2-7
V gene: TRBV30

CDR3 DNA: TGTGCTAGCAGTACAACCGGATGGGTCTCTCCCCTCCACTTT
CDR3 protein: CASSTTGWVSPLHF
clone size: NA
D gene: NA
J gene: TRBJ1-6
V gene: TRBV28

CDR3 DNA: TGTGCCAGCAGCCCACGACCCGTACGAGAGCAGTTCTTC
CDR3 protein: CASSPRPVREQFF
clone size: few
D gene: NA
J gene: TRBJ2-1
V gene: TRBV5-6

CDR3 DNA: TGTGCCAGCAGCTTCAAGGGGGCACAGAGCTCCTACAATGAGCAGTTCTTC
CDR3 protein: CASSFKGAQSSYNEQFF
clone size: few
D gene: TRBD1
J gene: TRBJ2-1
V gene: TRBV7-2

CDR3 DNA: TGTGCCAGCAGCGATCAGTACGAGCAGTACTTC
CDR3 protein: CASSDQYEQYF
clone size: NA
D gene: NA
J gene: TRBJ2-7
V gene: TRBV12-3/TRBV12-4

CDR3 DNA: TGTGCCAGCAGTTTAAGGGGACAGGGTCCCCAGTACTTC
CDR3 protein: CASSLRGQGPQYF
clone size: NA
D gene: TRBD1
J gene: TRBJ2-7
V gene: TRBV12-3/TRBV12-4

CDR3 DNA: TGCAGTGCTAGGACAGGGCTAAATTCACCCCTCCACTTT
CDR3 protein: CSARTGLNSPLHF
clone size: NA
D gene: TRBD1
J gene: TRBJ1-6
V gene: TRBV20-1

CDR3 DNA: TGCAGCGTTGTCGAACGGGAGCTCTACGAGCAGTACTTC
CDR3 protein: CSVVERELYEQYF
clone size: few
D gene: NA
J gene: TRBJ2-7
V gene: TRBV29-1

CDR3 DNA: TGTGCCAGCAGTTACTCGAGGCAGCCGCGATTGTATACGCAGTATTTT
CDR3 protein: CASSYSRQPRLYTQYF
clone size: NA
D gene: NA
J gene: TRBJ2-3
V gene: TRBV6-5

CDR3 DNA: TGTGCCAGCAGTGATAAGGGTTCCTACGAGCAGTACTTC
CDR3 protein: CASSDKGSYEQYF
clone size: once
D gene: NA
J gene: TRBJ2-7
V gene: TRBV6-1

CDR3 DNA: TGTGCCAGCAGCTCCACCGGGGTGAAAAGCTCTGGGGCCAACGTCCTGACTTTC
CDR3 protein: CASSSTGVKSSGANVLTF
clone size: NA
D gene: NA
J gene: TRBJ2-6
V gene: TRBV7-3

CDR3 DNA: TGTGCCAGCAGCCCCACCGGGACTAGGCGGACAGATACGCAGTATTTT
CDR3 protein: CASSPTGTRRTDTQYF
clone size: NA
D gene: TRBD2
J gene: TRBJ2-3
V gene: TRBV7-2